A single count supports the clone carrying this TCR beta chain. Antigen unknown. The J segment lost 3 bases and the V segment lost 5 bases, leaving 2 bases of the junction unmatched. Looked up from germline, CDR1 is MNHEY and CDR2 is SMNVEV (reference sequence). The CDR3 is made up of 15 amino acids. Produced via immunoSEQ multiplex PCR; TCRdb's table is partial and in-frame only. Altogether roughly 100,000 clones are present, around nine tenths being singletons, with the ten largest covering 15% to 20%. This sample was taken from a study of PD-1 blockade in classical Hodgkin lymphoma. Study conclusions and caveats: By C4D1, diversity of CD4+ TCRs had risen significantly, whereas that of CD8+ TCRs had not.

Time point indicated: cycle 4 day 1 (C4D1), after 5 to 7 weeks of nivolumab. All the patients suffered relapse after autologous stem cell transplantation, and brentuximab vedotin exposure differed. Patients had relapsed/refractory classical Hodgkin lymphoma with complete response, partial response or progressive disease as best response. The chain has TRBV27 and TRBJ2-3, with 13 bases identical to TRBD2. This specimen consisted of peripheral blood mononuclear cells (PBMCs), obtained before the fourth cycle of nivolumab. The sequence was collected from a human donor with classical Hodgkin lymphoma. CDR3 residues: CASSRTSGRTDTQYF. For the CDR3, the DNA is TGTGCCAGCAGTCGGACTAGCGGGAGAACAGATACGCAGTATTTT.